Shown below are 31 T cell receptor beta chains from a single sample sequenced in a study of HIV-infected patients and healthy controls. Alpha and beta constant-region primers primed reverse transcription of about 500 ng RNA. Separate chain-specific third strand synthesis with multiplexing indices produced the alpha and beta libraries. TCRdb ran MiXCR on the 5' RACE reads and lists one entry per CDR3 protein. This table has 10,000 to 15,000 distinct CDR3 sequences, around 9% appearing once. The repertoire came from unfractionated whole blood and reflected all unsorted peripheral T cells. The input for sequencing was blood, taken before antiretroviral therapy. The receptors were sampled from an adult with HIV infection. The donor label of this sample is uncertain.

This clonotype was recorded many times. This chain links TRBV2 with TRBJ2-3; 8 nucleotides align to TRBD2. V gave up 4 bases and J gave up 5 bases; unmatched junction bases: 5. CDR1 and CDR2 (germline): SNHLY, FYNNEI. CDR3 length equals 14 residues. The CDR3 loop reads CASSVRGAVDTQYF. In DNA, the CDR3 is TGTGCCAGCAGTGTGCGGGGGGCGGTAGATACGCAGTATTTT.

This clonotype was observed at least ten times. The chain couples TRBV24-1 to TRBJ2-1, with TRBD2 matching over 11 bases. Per the germline V gene, CDR1 is KGHDR and CDR2 is SFDVKD. This CDR3 has 13 residues. The V segment lost 9 bases and the J segment 6 bases; nucleotides outside the gene matches: 3. CDR3 bases: TGTGCCACCGAGGGGACTAGCGGCAATGAGCAGTTCTTC. Its translation is CATEGTSGNEQFF.

This clonotype was seen at least ten times. This chain uses TRBV5-4 with TRBJ1-4; 7 bases map to TRBD1. This CDR3 spans 16 amino acids. Trimming cost V 3 bases and J 0 bases; bases outside gene matches: 5. Germline V gene data show CDR1 as SGHNT and CDR2 as YYREEE (reference sequence). The CDR3 here is CASSSGGHATNEKLFF. The CDR3 bases are TGTGCCAGCAGCTCAGGGGGGCATGCAACTAATGAAAAACTGTTTTTT.

A few counts support this clonotype. The chain employs TRBV6-2 or TRBV6-3 and TRBJ2-7; D is possibly TRBD1 (6 bases). Trimming removed 3 bases at V and 0 bases at J, with 12 bases between. There are 15 residues in the CDR3. Germline CDR1 and CDR2: MNHEY and SVGEGT. The DNA of the CDR3 is TGTGCCAGCAGTTATTACCAGGGGCCCTCCTACGAGCAGTACTTC. This gives the protein CASSYYQGPSYEQYF.

There are many counts of this clonotype. V and J are TRBV10-1 and TRBJ2-4; tentative D call: TRBD2 (5 bases). This CDR3 has 14 amino acids. Germline-derived CDR1 and CDR2 are WNHNN and SYGVQD (reference sequence). The V and J ends lost 5 bases and 2 bases respectively, with 10 bases between them. The CDR3: CASSPDYPKNIQYF. The CDR3 DNA is TGCGCCAGCAGTCCCGACTACCCCAAAAACATTCAGTACTTC.

This clonotype was detected many times. V is TRBV6-1 and J is TRBJ2-3, with D hard to call. V was pared by 1 base and J by 3 bases, with 14 bases between. The CDR3 sequence is 16 residues long. The germline V gene has CDR1 MNHNS and CDR2 SASEGT. The CDR3, as DNA: TGTGCCAGCAGTGAAGGACCCGGCCTGGGGACAGATACGCAGTATTTT. Protein product: CASSEGPGLGTDTQYF.

By share of the sample, this clonotype is medium-sized. The rearrangement joins TRBV7-9 to TRBJ2-1; 8 nucleotides match TRBD1. Germline V gene data show CDR1 as SEHNR and CDR2 as FQNEAQ (reference sequence). The junction had 8 bases not matched to a gene; V was cut back by 1 base and J by 3 bases. The CDR3 loop spans 17 amino acids. The CDR3 sequence: CASSLDSRDRIYNEQFF. DNA of the CDR3: TGTGCCAGCAGCTTAGATAGTCGGGACAGGATCTACAATGAGCAGTTCTTC.

Many counts were recorded for this clonotype. J is TRBJ2-2 and V is TRBV29-1; the match to TRBD2 covers 9 bases. V trimming: 3 bases; J trimming: 7 bases; junction bases outside the gene matches: 6. The CDR3 has 14 residues. The germline V gene has CDR1 SQVTM and CDR2 ANQGSEA. DNA for the CDR3: TGCAGCGTTGATTTAGCGGGAGATAACGGGGAGCTGTTTTTT. Its translation is CSVDLAGDNGELFF.

Within the sample, this clonotype is medium-sized. J is TRBJ1-6 and V is TRBV29-1, with 8 bases matching TRBD1. This CDR3 is 14 amino acids long. Trimming removed 3 bases from V and 10 bases from J; junction bases left unmatched: 8. Germline CDR1 reads SQVTM; CDR2 reads ANQGSEA. The CDR3 DNA sequence: TGCAGCGTTGACTCAGGGGGCGCAGGGTCACCCCTCCACTTT. It specifies CSVDSGGAGSPLHF.

Ten or more counts support this clonotype. The chain is built from TRBV6-5 and TRBJ2-6, with 7 bases identical to TRBD2. The CDR3 is 17 residues long. CDR1 and CDR2 from the germline V gene are MNHEY and SVGAGI. V dropped 7 bases and J dropped 0; count of bases not matched to a gene: 9. The CDR3 sequence: CASTSGGRFSGANVLTF. The CDR3 DNA follows: TGTGCCAGCACCTCGGGCGGGAGATTCTCTGGGGCCAACGTCCTGACTTTC.

This clonotype was seen at least ten times. The chain couples TRBV12-3 or TRBV12-4 to TRBJ2-3, with 9 bases that match TRBD2. The CDR3 extends over 16 amino acids. Trimming cost V 6 bases and J 3 bases; bases outside gene matches: 10. The CDR3 sequence is CASRAEVAGGTDTQYF. The CDR3 DNA reads as TGTGCCAGCAGGGCCGAGGTGGCGGGAGGGACAGATACGCAGTATTTT.

In this sample, this clonotype turned up many times. This chain uses TRBV4-2 with TRBJ1-1; D gene uncertain. The germline CDR1 and CDR2 sequences are LGHNA and YNFKEQ. The CDR3 is made up of 13 amino acids. V shed 0 bases and J shed 3 bases, with 5 bases lying between them. Written as DNA, the CDR3 is TGTGCCAGCAGCCAAGATACGGACACTGAAGCTTTCTTT. Its protein is CASSQDTDTEAFF.

This clonotype qualifies as large. V usage is TRBV12-5 and J usage is TRBJ2-1; D perhaps matches TRBD2 (6 bases). Trimming removed 4 bases at V and 9 bases at J, with 19 bases between. CDR3 length: 15 residues. Germline V CDR1 and CDR2: LGHNT, FRNRAP. CDR3 nucleotides: TGTGCTAGTGGTTACTTTCCGCGGGAAGTGGTTGAGCAGTTCTTC. This gives the protein CASGYFPREVVEQFF.

This clonotype showed up just a few times. The chain combines TRBV7-2 with TRBJ2-3; TRBD2 aligns across 12 bases. CDR1 SGHTA and CDR2 FQGNSA come from the germline V gene. This CDR3 spans 14 amino acids. After removal of 6 bases from V and 6 bases from J, the junction contained 4 bases not matched to a gene. DNA of the CDR3: TGTGCCAGCAGGACTAGCGGGAGAGGGGATACGCAGTATTTT. Translation: CASRTSGRGDTQYF.

The chain couples TRBV12-3 or TRBV12-4 to TRBJ2-7; tentatively, D is TRBD1 or TRBD2 (5 bases each). The CDR3 is made up of 16 amino acids. The V and J ends lost 7 bases and 6 bases respectively, with 25 bases between them. The DNA for the CDR3 is TGTGCCAGCATCCCAGGGACCACCTCACGACCCACCGAGCAGTACTTC. Translated, it gives CASIPGTTSRPTEQYF.

This clonotype has a handful of counts. V gene TRBV6-1 combines with J gene TRBJ2-2; the D gene is possibly TRBD1 (6 bases). This CDR3 is 15 amino acids long. Per germline, CDR1 MNHNS and CDR2 SASEGT. Deletions cut 6 bases from V and 1 base from J, with 12 bases between. CDR3 DNA: TGTGCCAGCAGGGCCGGGACACAGAACACCGGGGAGCTGTTTTTT. It codes for CASRAGTQNTGELFF.

This clonotype was observed at least ten times. The chain uses TRBV4-2 and TRBJ1-1; the D gene is possibly TRBD1 (6 bases). Germline assignment: CDR1 LGHNA and CDR2 YNFKEQ. The CDR3 sequence is 15 residues long. V lost 1 base, J lost 6 bases, and 15 bases lay in between. The CDR3 region has the DNA TGTGCCAGCAGCCAAGCCACAGGGCTTGTACCTGAAGCTTTCTTT. It encodes CASSQATGLVPEAFF.

This clonotype was found many times. CDR3 loop: CASSSLADRLTNYGYTF. Here the CDR3 DNA reads TGTGCCAGCAGCTCCTTAGCAGACAGATTGACTAACTATGGCTACACCTTC. The V gene is TRBV7-2, the J gene TRBJ1-2; weak D call: TRBD1 (5 bases). V lost 4 bases and J lost 0, with 18 bases in between. Germline V gives CDR1 SGHTA, CDR2 FQGNSA. The CDR3 extends over 17 amino acids.

This clonotype is classed as medium-sized. The chain combines TRBV7-6 with TRBJ2-6; TRBD1 agrees at 9 bases. The CDR3 totals 18 residues. Germline trimming cut 1 base from V and 1 base from J; bases unmatched to any gene: 5. Germline assignment: CDR1 SGHVS and CDR2 FNYEAQ. In DNA form, the CDR3 reads TGTGCCAGCAGCTTAGGGCAAGGACAGGGGTCTGGGGCCAACGTCCTGACTTTC. Translation gives CASSLGQGQGSGANVLTF.

There are many counts of this clonotype. The chain uses TRBV27 and TRBJ1-1, with D hard to call. Germline CDR1 MNHEY, CDR2 SMNVEV (reference sequence). This CDR3 is built from 14 residues. V lost 4 bases and J 4 bases, leaving 13 bases between the germline ends. The CDR3 region has the DNA TGTGCCAGCAGTTCCCCACTTCGAGGCACTGAAGCTTTCTTT. Translation gives CASSSPLRGTEAFF.

This clonotype was seen at least ten times. The genes are TRBV29-1 and TRBJ2-3, with TRBD1 matching over 8 bases. J was trimmed by 2 bases and V by 5 bases; bases with no gene match: 3. The CDR3 runs to 13 residues. Germline loops: CDR1 SQVTM, CDR2 ANQGSEA. The CDR3 sequence is CSVTGGITDTQYF. CDR3 nucleotide sequence: TGCAGCGTTACAGGGGGTATCACAGATACGCAGTATTTT.

This clonotype was found many times. The chain carries TRBV6-6 and TRBJ2-5; D may be TRBD1 (6 bases). Trimming stripped 6 bases from V and 2 bases from J, with 22 bases between. The germline CDR1 and CDR2 sequences are MNHNY and SVGAGI (reference sequence). The CDR3 has 17 residues. The CDR3 nucleotides are TGTGCCAGCAGACAGGGACACCCGTTCGTTGGACAAGAGACCCAGTACTTC. The encoded protein is CASRQGHPFVGQETQYF.

This clonotype was seen repeatedly, ten times or more. The chain uses TRBV2 and TRBJ1-5, with 7 positions matching TRBD1. V gave up 5 bases and J gave up 4 bases; unmatched junction bases: 14. The CDR3 is 17 amino acids. Germline values: CDR1 SNHLY, CDR2 FYNNEI. The CDR3 DNA is TGTGCCAGCAGTTTCTACGCGACAGGGATTGGTAATCAGCCCCAGCATTTT. This translates into CASSFYATGIGNQPQHF.

This clonotype was observed many times. The rearrangement joins TRBV29-1 to TRBJ1-1; D not certain. The CDR3 runs to 12 residues. CDR1 is SQVTM and CDR2 is ANQGSEA in the germline V gene. V lost 3 bases, J lost 3 bases, and 8 bases lay in between. This chain's CDR3 is CSVESVDTEAFF. CDR3 nucleotides: TGCAGCGTTGAGTCTGTGGACACTGAAGCTTTCTTT.

V and J are TRBV29-1 and TRBJ2-1; D gene unclear. The germline V gene encodes CDR1 SQVTM and CDR2 ANQGSEA. There are 12 residues in the CDR3. V was trimmed by 3 bases and J by 6 bases, leaving 9 bases between them. The CDR3 is CSVDTIPNEQFF. The CDR3 bases are TGCAGCGTTGATACAATACCCAATGAGCAGTTCTTC.

The chain recombines TRBV29-1 with TRBJ1-1, with D maybe TRBD1 (5 bases). V was trimmed by 7 bases and J by 3 bases, leaving 15 bases between them. CDR3 size: 13 residues. Germline-derived CDR1 and CDR2 are SQVTM and ANQGSEA. CDR3 in DNA: TGCAGCGGCCGCCGACAGAGGGACACTGAAGCTTTCTTT. It translates to CSGRRQRDTEAFF. Complete variable domain (other parts from reference TRBV29-1 and TRBJ1-1): SAVISQKPSRDICQRGTSLTIQCQVDSQVTMMFWYRQQPGQSLTLIATANQGSEATYESGFVIDKFPISRPNLTFSTLTVSNMSPEDSSIYLCSGRRQRDTEAFFGQGTRLTVV.

This clonotype was picked up a small number of times. This chain links TRBV7-8 with TRBJ1-5; 8 bases line up with TRBD1. The CDR3 loop spans 13 amino acids. Germline CDR1 SGHVS, CDR2 FQNEAQ. J gave up 4 bases and V 7 bases, and 3 bases lay outside the gene matches. CDR3 in DNA: TGTGCCAGCAACCAGGGGGCTAATCAGCCCCAGCATTTT. This codes for CASNQGANQPQHF. Supplemented by reference TRBV7-8 and TRBJ1-5, the full variable domain reads GAGVSQSPRYKVAKRGQDVALRCDPISGHVSLFWYQQALGQGPEFLTYFQNEAQLDKSGLPSDRFFAERPEGSVSTLKIQRTQQEDSAVYLCASNQGANQPQHFGDGTRLSIL.

This clonotype has at least ten counts. The genes are TRBV15 and TRBJ1-5, with no clear D. Trimming removed 0 bases from V and 6 bases from J, with 6 bases in between. The CDR3 sequence is 13 residues long. CDR1 is LNHNV and CDR2 is YYDKDF in the germline V gene (reference sequence). This CDR3 reads CATSRDPGQPQHF. The CDR3 nucleotides are TGTGCCACCAGCAGAGATCCGGGTCAGCCCCAGCATTTT. Drawing the rest from reference TRBV15 and TRBJ1-5, the complete variable domain is DAMVIQNPRYQVTQFGKPVTLSCSQTLNHNVMYWYQQKSSQAPKLLFHYYDKDFNNEADTPDNFQSRRPNTSFCFLDIRSPGLGDTAMYLCATSRDPGQPQHFGDGTRLSIL.

The chain links TRBV3-1 to TRBJ2-2; D is ambiguous. CDR1 LGHDT and CDR2 YNNKEL come from the germline V gene (reference sequence). CDR3 length: 14 residues. The V gene lost 0 bases and the J gene lost 11 bases, with 13 bases spanning the gap. The CDR3 here is CASSQDFNAQELFF. CDR3 nucleotides: TGTGCCAGCAGCCAAGACTTTAATGCGCAAGAGCTGTTTTTT.

The sample holds many counts of this clonotype. The chain combines TRBV3-1 with TRBJ1-2; possibly TRBD1 for D (6 bases). The germline V gene has CDR1 LGHDT and CDR2 YNNKEL (reference sequence). There are 12 residues in the CDR3. Trimming took 3 bases from V and 10 from J, leaving 12 bases between them. CDR3 residues: CASSQGAKPYTF. The CDR3 DNA follows: TGTGCCAGCAGCCAGGGGGCCAAGCCCTACACCTTC.

In its sample, this clonotype was seen many times. The chain carries TRBV6-5 and TRBJ1-1; 7 bases agree with TRBD1. The length of the CDR3 is 15 residues. Germline CDR1 is MNHEY and CDR2 is SVGAGI. The J segment lost 0 bases and the V segment lost 6 bases, leaving 7 bases of the junction unmatched. For the CDR3, the DNA is TGTGCCAGCAGAACAACAGGGGCTATGAACACTGAAGCTTTCTTT. Translation gives CASRTTGAMNTEAFF.